The T cell receptor beta chain under discussion was sequenced for a study of vaccination and CD4 T cells after COVID-19. Study as a whole: Convalescent cases comprised several mild and one severe, all SARS-CoV-2 positive by nasal swab PCR.

Treatment: approximately nine-day PBMC culture with coronavirus spike peptide pools or control peptides (ViraFEST assay). With V trimmed by 5 bases and J by 0 bases, 10 bases remained unmatched. The CDR3 is 17 residues long. Germline V gene lookup returns CDR1 MNHEY and CDR2 SMNVEV (reference sequence). At the Johns Hopkins FTIC core, DNA taken from cultured CD4+ T cells was sequenced by way of the Oncomine TCR Beta short-read assay. TCRdb re-analysed the PCR reads in MiXCR, keeping a single row per CDR3 protein. The top ten clones hold roughly a tenth of a sample with about 10,000 distinct CDR3 sequences, 30% of them seen once. A remark on this clonotype: Antigen specificity is unknown.

This sequence originates from a human donor who had recovered from COVID-19. V is TRBV27 and J is TRBJ2-3; 8 bases map to TRBD2. The sample in question was CD4+ T cells from blood, cultured in vitro, obtained after SARS-CoV-2 vaccination. In DNA form, the CDR3 reads TGTGCCAGCAGTCAGCAACGGACTAGCCTGAGCACAGATACGCAGTATTTT. It encodes CASSQQRTSLSTDTQYF.